This section outlines one T cell receptor beta chain sequence together with its context. Its antigen is not identified. J gave up 4 bases and V 9 bases, and 12 bases lay outside the gene matches. Per germline, CDR1 LNHDA and CDR2 SQIVND (reference sequence). The CDR3 covers 15 residues. This entry is derived from a study of cytomegalovirus exposure and HLA in healthy donors. General study points: Indistinguishable V segments such as TRBV6-2 and TRBV6-3 were excluded.

With 60 Vbeta and 13 Jbeta primers, the PCR was carried out. Produced via immunoSEQ multiplex PCR; TCRdb's table is partial and in-frame only. The table shows fewer than 200,000 clones, with roughly 84% occurring only once. The specimen was PBMCs. V usage is TRBV19 and J usage is TRBJ1-1, with 9 nucleotides matching TRBD1. This TCR was sampled from a male donor in good health and CMV-seronegative. The CDR3 region is CASKDRGISVTEAFF. The CDR3 DNA follows: TGTGCCAGCAAGGACAGGGGAATATCGGTCACTGAAGCTTTCTTT.